Sequencing of this T cell receptor beta chain was carried out in a study of T cells in Graves' hyperthyroidism and ophthalmopathy. RNA transcripts yielded amplified TCR beta CDR3 regions. HTBI primers were used for first-round RT-PCR of the TCR CDR3. Via MiXCR, TCRdb re-called the multiplex PCR reads, giving one row per CDR3 protein. The sample contains some 490,000 distinct CDR3 sequences, 20% to 25% of which appear only once. There are 16 residues in the CDR3. The V gene lost 0 bases and the J gene lost 4 bases, with 14 bases spanning the gap. Germline lookup yields CDR1 SGHRS and CDR2 YFSETQ. This sequence joins TRBV5-1 and TRBJ2-1; D may correspond to TRBD1 or TRBD2 (6 bases each). The receptor comes from a woman in her seventies with Graves' ophthalmopathy. Material: blood. The CDR3: CASSLEPQGTYNEQFF. The CDR3 DNA sequence: TGCGCCAGCAGCTTGGAGCCCCAGGGGACTTACAATGAGCAGTTCTTC. Based on the CDR3 plus reference TRBV5-1 and TRBJ2-1, the full variable domain is KAGVTQTPRYLIKTRGQQVTLSCSPISGHRSVSWYQQTPGQGLQFLFEYFSETQRNKGNFPGRFSGRQFSNSRSEMNVSTLELGDSALYLCASSLEPQGTYNEQFFGPGTRLTVL.